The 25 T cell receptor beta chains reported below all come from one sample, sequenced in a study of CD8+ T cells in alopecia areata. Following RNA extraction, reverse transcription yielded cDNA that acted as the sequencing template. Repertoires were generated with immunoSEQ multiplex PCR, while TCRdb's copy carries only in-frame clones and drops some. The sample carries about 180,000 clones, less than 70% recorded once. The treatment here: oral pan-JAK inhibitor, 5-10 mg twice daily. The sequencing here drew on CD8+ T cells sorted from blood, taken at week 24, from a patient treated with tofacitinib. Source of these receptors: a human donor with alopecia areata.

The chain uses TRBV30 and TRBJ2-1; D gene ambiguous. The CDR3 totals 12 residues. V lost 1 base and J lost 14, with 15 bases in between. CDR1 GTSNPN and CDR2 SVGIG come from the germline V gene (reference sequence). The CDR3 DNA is TGTGCCTGGAGTGGCGGCTCAGGAGAGGAGTTCTTC. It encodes CAWSGGSGEEFF.

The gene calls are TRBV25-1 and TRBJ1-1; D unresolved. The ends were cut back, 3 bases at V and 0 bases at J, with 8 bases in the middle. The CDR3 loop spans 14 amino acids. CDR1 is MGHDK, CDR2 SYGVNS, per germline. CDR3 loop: CASSDYRVNTEAFF. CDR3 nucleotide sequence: TGTGCCAGCAGTGACTACAGAGTGAACACTGAAGCTTTCTTT.

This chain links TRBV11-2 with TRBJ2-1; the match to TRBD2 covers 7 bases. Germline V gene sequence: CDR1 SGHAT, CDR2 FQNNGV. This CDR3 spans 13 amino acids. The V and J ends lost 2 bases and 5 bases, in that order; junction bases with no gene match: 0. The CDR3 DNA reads TGTGCCAGCAGCTTACGGGGGGACAATGAGCAGTTCTTC. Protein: CASSLRGDNEQFF. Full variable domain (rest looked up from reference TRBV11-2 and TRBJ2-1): EAGVAQSPRYKIIEKRQSVAFWCNPISGHATLYWYQQILGQGPKLLIQFQNNGVVDDSQLPKDRFSAERLKGVDSTLKIQPAKLEDSAVYLCASSLRGDNEQFFGPGTRLTVL.

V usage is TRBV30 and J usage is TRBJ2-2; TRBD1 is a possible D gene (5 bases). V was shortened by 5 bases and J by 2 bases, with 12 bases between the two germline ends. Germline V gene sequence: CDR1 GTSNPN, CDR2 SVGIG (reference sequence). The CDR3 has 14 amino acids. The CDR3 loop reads CAWDTGINTGELFF. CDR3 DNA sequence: TGTGCCTGGGACACAGGAATCAACACCGGGGAGCTGTTTTTT.

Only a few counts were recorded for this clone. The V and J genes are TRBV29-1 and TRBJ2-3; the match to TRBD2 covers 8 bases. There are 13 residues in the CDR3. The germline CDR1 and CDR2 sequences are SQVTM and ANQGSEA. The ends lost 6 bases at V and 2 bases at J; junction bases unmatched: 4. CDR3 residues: CSVSLADTDTQYF. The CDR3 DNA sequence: TGCAGCGTATCACTAGCGGACACAGATACGCAGTATTTT.

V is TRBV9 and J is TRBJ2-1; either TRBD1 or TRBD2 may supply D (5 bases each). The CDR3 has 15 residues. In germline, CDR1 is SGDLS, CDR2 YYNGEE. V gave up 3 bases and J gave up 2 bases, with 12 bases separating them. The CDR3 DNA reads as TGTGCCAGCAGCGAGGGACGCTCCACCTACAATGAGCAGTTCTTC. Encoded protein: CASSEGRSTYNEQFF.

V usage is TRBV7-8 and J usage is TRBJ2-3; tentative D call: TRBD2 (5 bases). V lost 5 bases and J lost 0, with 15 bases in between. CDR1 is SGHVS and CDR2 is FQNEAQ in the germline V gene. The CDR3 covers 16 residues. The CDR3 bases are TGTGCCAGCAGCGGTCCATCTAGCAGCAGCACAGATACGCAGTATTTT. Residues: CASSGPSSSSTDTQYF.

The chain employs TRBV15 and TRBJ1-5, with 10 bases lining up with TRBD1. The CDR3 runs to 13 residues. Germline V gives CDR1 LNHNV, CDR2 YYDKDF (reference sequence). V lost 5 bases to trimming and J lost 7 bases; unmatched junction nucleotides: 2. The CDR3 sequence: CATSGDRGQPQHF. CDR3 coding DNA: TGTGCCACCAGCGGGGACAGGGGCCAGCCCCAGCATTTT.

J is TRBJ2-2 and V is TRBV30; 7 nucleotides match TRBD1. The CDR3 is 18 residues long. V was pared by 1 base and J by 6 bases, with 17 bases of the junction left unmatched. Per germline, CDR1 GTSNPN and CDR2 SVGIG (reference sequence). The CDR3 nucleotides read TGTGCCTGGAGTGACCGGAGATACCGGGACAGAGGGGCCGGGGAGCTGTTTTTT. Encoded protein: CAWSDRRYRDRGAGELFF.

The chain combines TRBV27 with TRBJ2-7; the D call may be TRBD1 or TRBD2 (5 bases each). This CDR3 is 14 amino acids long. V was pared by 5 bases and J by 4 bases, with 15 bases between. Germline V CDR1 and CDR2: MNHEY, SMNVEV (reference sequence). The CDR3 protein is CASSPTARGYEQYF. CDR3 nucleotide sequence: TGTGCCAGCAGTCCCACCGCGAGGGGTTACGAGCAGTACTTC.

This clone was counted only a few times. The CDR3 sequence: CSVEEEEWAYGYTF. The CDR3 region has the DNA TGCAGCGTTGAAGAGGAGGAGTGGGCGTATGGCTACACCTTC. This rearrangement joins TRBV29-1 to TRBJ1-2; D not resolved. This CDR3 spans 14 amino acids. V was clipped by 0 bases and J by 5 bases, with 13 bases between them. Germline V lookup: CDR1 SQVTM, CDR2 ANQGSEA.

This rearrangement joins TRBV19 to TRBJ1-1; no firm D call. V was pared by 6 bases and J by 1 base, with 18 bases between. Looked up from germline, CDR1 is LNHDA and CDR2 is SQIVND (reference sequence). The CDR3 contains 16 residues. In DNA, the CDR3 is TGTGCCAGTAGCCCTTTAGGAACCGCCCGGAACACTGAAGCTTTCTTT. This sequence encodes CASSPLGTARNTEAFF.

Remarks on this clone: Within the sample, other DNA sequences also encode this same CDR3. The CDR3 loop is CASSYSDTEAFF. DNA for the CDR3: TGTGCCAGCAGTTACTCGGACACTGAAGCTTTCTTT. The chain employs TRBV6-6 and TRBJ1-1; D gene ambiguous. The CDR3 extends over 12 amino acids. Germline V gene sequence: CDR1 MNHNY, CDR2 SVGAGI (reference sequence). V lost 0 bases, J lost 3 bases, and 2 bases lay in between.

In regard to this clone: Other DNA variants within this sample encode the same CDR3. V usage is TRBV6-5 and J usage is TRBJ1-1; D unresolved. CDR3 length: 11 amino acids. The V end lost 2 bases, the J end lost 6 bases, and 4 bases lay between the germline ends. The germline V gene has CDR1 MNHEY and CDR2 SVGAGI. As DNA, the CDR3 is TGTGCCAGCAGTTACGGGTCTGAAGCTTTCTTT. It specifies CASSYGSEAFF.

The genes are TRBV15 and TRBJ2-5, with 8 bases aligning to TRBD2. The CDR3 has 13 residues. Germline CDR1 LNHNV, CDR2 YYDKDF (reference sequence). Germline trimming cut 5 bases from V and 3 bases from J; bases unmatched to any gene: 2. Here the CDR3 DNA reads TGTGCCACCAGCCCACTAGCGGAAGAGACCCAGTACTTC. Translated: CATSPLAEETQYF.

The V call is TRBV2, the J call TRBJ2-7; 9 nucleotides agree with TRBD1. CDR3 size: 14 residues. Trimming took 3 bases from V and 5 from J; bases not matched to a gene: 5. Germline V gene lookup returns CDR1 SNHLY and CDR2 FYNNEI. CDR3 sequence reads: CASSEARDRDEQYF. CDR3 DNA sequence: TGTGCCAGCAGTGAGGCCCGGGACAGGGACGAGCAGTACTTC.

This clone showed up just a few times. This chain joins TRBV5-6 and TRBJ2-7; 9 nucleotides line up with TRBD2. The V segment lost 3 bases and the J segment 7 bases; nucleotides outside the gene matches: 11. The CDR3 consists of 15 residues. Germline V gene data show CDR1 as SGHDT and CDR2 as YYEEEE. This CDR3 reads CASSSSSGAIWEQYF. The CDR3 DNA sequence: TGTGCCAGCAGCTCGTCTAGCGGGGCTATATGGGAGCAGTACTTC.

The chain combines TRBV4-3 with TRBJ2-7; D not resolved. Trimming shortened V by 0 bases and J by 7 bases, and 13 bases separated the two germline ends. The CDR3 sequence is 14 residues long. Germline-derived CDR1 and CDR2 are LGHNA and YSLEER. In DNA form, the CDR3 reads TGCGCCAGCAGCCAAGATATGTGGGCCGGGGAGCAGTACTTC. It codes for CASSQDMWAGEQYF.

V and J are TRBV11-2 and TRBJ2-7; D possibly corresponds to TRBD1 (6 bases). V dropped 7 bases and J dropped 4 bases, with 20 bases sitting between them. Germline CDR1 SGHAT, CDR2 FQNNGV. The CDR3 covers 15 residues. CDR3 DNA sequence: TGTGCCAGCACCTCATCGAGCGGCAGGGGATACGAGCAGTACTTC. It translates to CASTSSSGRGYEQYF.

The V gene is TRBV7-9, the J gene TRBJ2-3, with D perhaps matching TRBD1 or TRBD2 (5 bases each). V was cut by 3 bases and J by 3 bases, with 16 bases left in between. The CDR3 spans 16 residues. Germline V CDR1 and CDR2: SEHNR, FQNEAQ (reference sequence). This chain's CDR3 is CASSLNWGEGTDTQYF. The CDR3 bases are TGTGCCAGCAGCTTGAATTGGGGTGAGGGGACAGATACGCAGTATTTT.

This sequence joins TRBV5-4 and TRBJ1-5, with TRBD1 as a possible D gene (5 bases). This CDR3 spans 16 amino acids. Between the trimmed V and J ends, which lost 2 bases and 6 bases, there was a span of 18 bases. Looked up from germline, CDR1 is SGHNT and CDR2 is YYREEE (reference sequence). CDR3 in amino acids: CASSFGPGGVGQPQHF. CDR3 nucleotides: TGTGCCAGCAGCTTTGGCCCCGGGGGAGTAGGTCAGCCCCAGCATTTT.

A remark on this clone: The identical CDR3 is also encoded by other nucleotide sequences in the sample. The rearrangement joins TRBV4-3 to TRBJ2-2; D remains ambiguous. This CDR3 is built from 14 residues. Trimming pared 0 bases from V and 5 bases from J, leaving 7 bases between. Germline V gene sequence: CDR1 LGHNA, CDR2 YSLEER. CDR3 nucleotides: TGCGCCAGCAGCCAAGATAGGGCTACCGGGGAGCTGTTTTTT. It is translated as CASSQDRATGELFF.

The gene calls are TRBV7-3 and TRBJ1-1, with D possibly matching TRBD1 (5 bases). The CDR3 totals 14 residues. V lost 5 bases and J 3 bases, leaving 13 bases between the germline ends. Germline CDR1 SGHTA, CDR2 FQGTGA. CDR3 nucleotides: TGTGCCAGCAGCCCGTGGGGGGGACACACTGAAGCTTTCTTT. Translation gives CASSPWGGHTEAFF.

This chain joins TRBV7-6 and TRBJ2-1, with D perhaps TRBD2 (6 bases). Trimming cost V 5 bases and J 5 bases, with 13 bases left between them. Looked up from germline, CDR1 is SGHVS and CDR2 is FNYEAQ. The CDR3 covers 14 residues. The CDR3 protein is CASSHGGEDNEQFF. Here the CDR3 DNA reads TGTGCCAGCAGCCACGGGGGAGAAGACAATGAGCAGTTCTTC.

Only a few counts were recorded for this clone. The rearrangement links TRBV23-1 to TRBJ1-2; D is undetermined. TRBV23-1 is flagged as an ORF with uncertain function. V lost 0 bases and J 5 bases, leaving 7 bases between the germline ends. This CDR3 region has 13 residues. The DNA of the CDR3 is TGCGCCAGCAGTCAATCAGAGGGTTATGGCTACACCTTC. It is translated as CASSQSEGYGYTF.